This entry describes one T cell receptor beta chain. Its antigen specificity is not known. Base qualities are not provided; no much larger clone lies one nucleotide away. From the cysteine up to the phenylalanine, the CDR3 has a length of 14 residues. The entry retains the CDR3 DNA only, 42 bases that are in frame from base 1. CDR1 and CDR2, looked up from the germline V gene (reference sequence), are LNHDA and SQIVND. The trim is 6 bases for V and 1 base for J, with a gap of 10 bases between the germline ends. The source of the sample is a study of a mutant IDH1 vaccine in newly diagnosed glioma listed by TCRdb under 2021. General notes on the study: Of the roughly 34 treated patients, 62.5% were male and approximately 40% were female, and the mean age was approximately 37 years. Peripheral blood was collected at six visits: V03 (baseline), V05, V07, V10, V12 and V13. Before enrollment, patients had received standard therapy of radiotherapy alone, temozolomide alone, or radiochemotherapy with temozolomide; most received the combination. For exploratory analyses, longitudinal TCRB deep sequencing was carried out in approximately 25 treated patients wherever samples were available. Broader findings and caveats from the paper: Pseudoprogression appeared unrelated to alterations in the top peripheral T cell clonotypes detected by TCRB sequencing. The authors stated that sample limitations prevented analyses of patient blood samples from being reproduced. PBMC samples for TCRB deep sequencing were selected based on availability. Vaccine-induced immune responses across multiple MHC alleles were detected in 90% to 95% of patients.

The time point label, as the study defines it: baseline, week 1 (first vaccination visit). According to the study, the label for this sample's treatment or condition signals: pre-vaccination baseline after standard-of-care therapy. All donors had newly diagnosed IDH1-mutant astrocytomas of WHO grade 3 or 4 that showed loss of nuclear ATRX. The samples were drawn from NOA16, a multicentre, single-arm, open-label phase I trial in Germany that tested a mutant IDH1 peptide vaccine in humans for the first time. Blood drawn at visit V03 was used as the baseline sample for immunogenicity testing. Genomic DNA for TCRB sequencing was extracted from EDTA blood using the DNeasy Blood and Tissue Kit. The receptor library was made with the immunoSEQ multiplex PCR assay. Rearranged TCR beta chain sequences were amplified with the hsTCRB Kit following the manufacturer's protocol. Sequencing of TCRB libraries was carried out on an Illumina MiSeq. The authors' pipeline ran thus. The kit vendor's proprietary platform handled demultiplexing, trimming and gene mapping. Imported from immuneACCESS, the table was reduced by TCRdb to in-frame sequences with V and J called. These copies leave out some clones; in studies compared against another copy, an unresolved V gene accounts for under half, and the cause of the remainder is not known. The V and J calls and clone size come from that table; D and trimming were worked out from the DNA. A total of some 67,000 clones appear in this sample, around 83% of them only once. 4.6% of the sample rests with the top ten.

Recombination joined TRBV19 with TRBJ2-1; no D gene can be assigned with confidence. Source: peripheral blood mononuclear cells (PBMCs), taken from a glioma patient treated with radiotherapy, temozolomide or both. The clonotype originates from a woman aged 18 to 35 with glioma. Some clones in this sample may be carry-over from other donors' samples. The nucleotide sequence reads TGTGCCAGTAGCCCATACTCATCCTACAATGAGCAGTTCTTC. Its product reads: CASSPYSSYNEQFF.